The rows below give T cell receptor beta chains drawn from one sample of a study of blood T cell repertoires in COVID-19. The method was immunoSEQ multiplex PCR; TCRdb's version includes in-frame clones alone and lacks a portion of them. The table records 250,000 to 350,000 clones, about nine tenths of them present only once. Sequencing input: peripheral blood. Receptor source: a woman aged 25 to 45 with active or convalescent COVID-19. Both conserved end residues are part of each CDR3. Fields, in order: clone size, J gene, D gene, V gene, CDR3 protein, CDR3 DNA. D genes are given only for firm matches. Part of the rows lack a size; the others show once, few, many or a class for expanded clones.

NA TRBJ1-1 TRBD1 TRBV6-5 CASRHDRDPNTEAFF TGTGCCAGCAGACACGACAGGGACCCCAACACTGAAGCTTTCTTT
NA TRBJ2-7 TRBD1 TRBV5-4 CASSSLDDRDEQYF TGTGCCAGCAGCTCGCTCGACGACAGGGACGAGCAGTACTTC
NA TRBJ1-2 TRBD1 TRBV29-1 CSAPTGTISNYGYTF TGCAGCGCTCCGACAGGGACGATCTCTAACTATGGCTACACCTTC
once TRBJ1-2 NA TRBV10-3 CAIRRQLEGYTF TGTGCCATCAGGCGACAGCTGGAGGGCTACACCTTC
NA TRBJ2-3 TRBD1 TRBV29-1 CSVDRQGTDTQYF TGCAGCGTTGACAGACAGGGAACAGATACGCAGTATTTT
NA TRBJ2-5 TRBD2 TRBV30 CAWSGGTSGDEETQYF TGTGCCTGGAGTGGCGGGACTAGCGGAGATGAAGAGACCCAGTACTTC
NA TRBJ2-6 NA TRBV6-5 CASRGRGSGANVLTF TGTGCCAGCAGGGGCCGGGGCTCTGGGGCCAACGTCCTGACTTTC
NA TRBJ1-6 TRBD1 TRBV30 CAWSVTGRGDSPLHF TGTGCCTGGAGTGTAACCGGCAGGGGGGACTCACCCCTCCACTTT
NA TRBJ1-1 NA TRBV7-2 CASSLRQTEAFF TGTGCCAGCAGCCTTAGACAGACTGAAGCTTTCTTT
NA TRBJ2-7 TRBD1 TRBV3-1/TRBV3-2 CASSHWDRSSYEQYF TGTGCCAGCAGCCACTGGGACAGGAGCTCCTACGAGCAGTACTTC
NA TRBJ2-1 NA TRBV29-1 CSVEPRTSSDEQFF TGCAGCGTTGAACCTCGAACCTCTTCGGATGAGCAGTTCTTC
once TRBJ2-3 TRBD2 TRBV3-1/TRBV3-2 CASSTPTSGVTTDTQYF TGTGCCAGCAGCACGCCTACTAGCGGGGTAACCACAGATACGCAGTATTTT
NA TRBJ2-5 NA TRBV28 CASSHSGWLGRQERSQQETQYF TGTGCCAGCAGTCATTCCGGGTGGTTGGGAAGACAGGAGAGGTCACAGCAAGAGACCCAGTACTTC
NA TRBJ1-6 NA TRBV3-1/TRBV3-2 CASSQVSGMAYNSPLHF TGTGCCAGCAGCCAAGTCTCCGGGATGGCCTATAATTCACCCCTCCACTTT
NA TRBJ2-3 TRBD2 TRBV11-2 CASSLKTSGGAGTQYF TGTGCCAGCAGCTTAAAGACTAGCGGGGGGGCCGGTACGCAGTATTTT
NA TRBJ2-7 TRBD1 TRBV7-9 CASSPGTGSSLREQYF TGTGCCAGCAGTCCCGGGACAGGGTCTTCATTGCGCGAGCAGTACTTC
NA TRBJ1-2 TRBD1 TRBV5-1 CASSTQGEGGYTF TGCGCCAGCAGCACCCAGGGGGAAGGAGGCTACACCTTC
NA TRBJ2-7 TRBD2 TRBV6-5 CASSLGGGKGEQYF TGTGCCAGCAGCCTGGGGGGGGGAAAGGGCGAGCAGTACTTC
once TRBJ2-3 TRBD2 TRBV11-2 CASSLGSSGAYTQYF TGTGCCAGCAGCTTAGGGTCTAGCGGGGCCTATACGCAGTATTTT
NA TRBJ2-3 TRBD2 TRBV14 CASSPRPSSGASTDTQYF TGTGCCAGCAGCCCCCGCCCGTCTAGCGGGGCTAGCACAGATACGCAGTATTTT
NA TRBJ1-2 TRBD1 TRBV28 CASITTGGGKNTF TGTGCCAGCATTACAACAGGGGGAGGAAAGAACACCTTC
NA TRBJ2-7 TRBD1 TRBV6-6 CASSRLGGQGTYEQYF TGTGCCAGCAGTCGGCTTGGGGGACAGGGAACCTACGAGCAGTACTTC
NA TRBJ1-5 NA TRBV5-3 CARSLGWGPYSNQPQHF TGTGCCAGAAGCTTGGGGTGGGGGCCCTATAGCAATCAGCCCCAGCATTTT
NA TRBJ1-2 TRBD1 TRBV2 CASSEALETGDTYGYTF TGTGCCAGCAGTGAAGCGCTTGAGACAGGGGACACCTATGGCTACACCTTC
NA TRBJ1-3 NA TRBV28 CASSLPSGSSSGNTIYF TGTGCCAGCAGTTTACCTTCGGGGAGCAGCTCTGGAAACACCATATATTTT
NA TRBJ2-1 TRBD2 TRBV5-4 CASSLVPAGGRNEQFF TGTGCCAGCAGCTTGGTACCAGCGGGGGGAAGGAATGAGCAGTTCTTC
NA TRBJ2-7 TRBD2 TRBV28 CASSLEGLAGGRVYEQYF TGTGCCAGCAGTTTAGAGGGACTAGCGGGGGGGAGGGTCTACGAGCAGTACTTC
NA TRBJ1-1 NA TRBV5-8 CASGRGRAYTEAFF TGTGCCAGCGGGCGGGGGAGGGCATACACTGAAGCTTTCTTT
once TRBJ2-5 NA TRBV21-1 CASSQRKTGVETQYF TGTGCCAGCAGCCAAAGAAAGACAGGGGTCGAGACCCAGTACTTC
NA TRBJ2-7 NA TRBV7-9 CASSKGAGISYEQYF TGTGCCAGCAGCAAAGGGGCGGGAATTAGCTACGAGCAGTACTTC
NA TRBJ1-5 TRBD1 TRBV28 CATQGNSNQPQHF TGTGCCACACAGGGGAATAGCAATCAGCCCCAGCATTTT
NA TRBJ1-3 NA TRBV3-1/TRBV3-2 CASSQGGPGVGNTIYF TGTGCCAGCAGCCAAGGGGGGCCAGGCGTTGGAAACACCATATATTTT